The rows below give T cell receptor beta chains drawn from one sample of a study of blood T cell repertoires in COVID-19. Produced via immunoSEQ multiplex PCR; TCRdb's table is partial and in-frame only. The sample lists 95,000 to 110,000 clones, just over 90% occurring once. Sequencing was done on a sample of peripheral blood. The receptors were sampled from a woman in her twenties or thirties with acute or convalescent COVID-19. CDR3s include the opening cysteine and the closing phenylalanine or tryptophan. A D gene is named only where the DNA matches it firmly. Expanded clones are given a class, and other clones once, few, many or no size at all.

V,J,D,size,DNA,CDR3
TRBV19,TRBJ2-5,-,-,TGTGCCAGTAGAAGGGCAGGAGGAGAGACCCAGTACTTC,CASRRAGGETQYF
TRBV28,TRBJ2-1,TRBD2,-,TGTGCCAGCAGTTTGGGGACTAGCGGGAATGAGCAGTTCTTC,CASSLGTSGNEQFF
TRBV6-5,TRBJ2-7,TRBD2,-,TGTGCCAGCACCCTATCTAGCGGGAGTTCCTACGAGCAGTACTTC,CASTLSSGSSYEQYF
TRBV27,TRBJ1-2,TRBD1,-,TGTGCCAGCAGAACACTGGACAGGGGGCTAAACTATGGCTACACCTTC,CASRTLDRGLNYGYTF
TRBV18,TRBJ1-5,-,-,TGTGCCAGCTCACCGACAGTGGGCAATCAGCCCCAGCATTTT,CASSPTVGNQPQHF
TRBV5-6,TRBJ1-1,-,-,TGTGCCAGCAGCTTTGGTCCGTTAGAGAACACTGAAGCTTTCTTT,CASSFGPLENTEAFF
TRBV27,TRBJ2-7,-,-,TGTGCCAGCAGTTTAGGGCCGGACTACGAGCAGTACTTC,CASSLGPDYEQYF
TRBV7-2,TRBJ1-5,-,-,TGTGCCAGCAGCCCCCTCGGGACAAGTCTTAGCAATCAGCCCCAGCATTTT,CASSPLGTSLSNQPQHF
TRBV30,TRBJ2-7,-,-,TGTGCCTGGAGCCGAGGAGGGGGCGACGAGCAGTACTTC,CAWSRGGGDEQYF
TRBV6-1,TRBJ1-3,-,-,TGTGCCAGCAGTGAAGGCCTAACGAGTATAGGAAACACCATATATTTT,CASSEGLTSIGNTIYF
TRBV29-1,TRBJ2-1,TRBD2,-,TGCAGCGTTGAAGAGTTGGAGGCTAGCGGGATAGGTGAGCAGTTCTTC,CSVEELEASGIGEQFF
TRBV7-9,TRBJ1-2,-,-,TGTGCCAGCAGCGCCGGACAAATCAACTATGGCTACACCTTC,CASSAGQINYGYTF
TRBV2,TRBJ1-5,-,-,TGTGCCAGCAGTTGGGCGCGTGACTATAGCAATCAGCCCCAGCATTTT,CASSWARDYSNQPQHF
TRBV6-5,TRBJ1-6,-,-,TGTGCCAGCAGTTTTTCTCGGTTGGGGGGGGGTTCACCCCTCCACTTT,CASSFSRLGGGSPLHF
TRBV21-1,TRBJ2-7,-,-,TGTGCCAGCAGCGGACGTTCGAGCAGGGAAATAACCTACGAGCAGTACTTC,CASSGRSSREITYEQYF
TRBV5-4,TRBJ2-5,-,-,TGTGCCAGCAGCTCCAACAGTTTCCAAGAGACCCAGTACTTC,CASSSNSFQETQYF
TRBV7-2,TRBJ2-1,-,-,TGTGCCAGCACCCCCCCCCTACACAATGAGCAGTTCTTC,CASTPPLHNEQFF
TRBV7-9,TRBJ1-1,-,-,TGTGCCAGCAGCTTAGGTACCGGGTTAAACACTGAAGCTTTCTTT,CASSLGTGLNTEAFF
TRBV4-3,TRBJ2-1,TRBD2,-,TGCGCCAGCAGCCAGATGAGTTTGACTAGCGGGAACAATGAGCAGTTCTTC,CASSQMSLTSGNNEQFF
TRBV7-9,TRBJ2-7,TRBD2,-,TGTGCCAGCAGCTCGTCCCCCGGGGGGGGAAGCGAGCAGTACTTC,CASSSSPGGGSEQYF
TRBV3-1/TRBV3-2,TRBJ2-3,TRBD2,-,TGTGCCAGCAGCCCACTAGCGGGGGGGACCACAGATACGCAGTATTTT,CASSPLAGGTTDTQYF
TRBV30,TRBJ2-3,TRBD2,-,TGTGCCTGGAGTGTGAGGGCTAGCGGGAGCACAGATACGCAGTATTTT,CAWSVRASGSTDTQYF
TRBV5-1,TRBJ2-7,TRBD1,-,TGCGCCAGCAGCAAGACAGGGGGAAACGAGCAGTACTTC,CASSKTGGNEQYF
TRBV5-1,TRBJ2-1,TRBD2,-,TGCGCCAGCGGGGGGTCACGACTAGCGGGTTACAATGAGCAGTTCTTC,CASGGSRLAGYNEQFF
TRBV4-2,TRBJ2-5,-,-,TGTGCCAGCAGCCAAGCCGCCGACTCAAAGCGAACCCAGTACTTC,CASSQAADSKRTQYF
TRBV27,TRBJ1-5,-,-,TGTGCCAGCAGTTTTCGGGGGAACCAGCCCCAGCATTTT,CASSFRGNQPQHF
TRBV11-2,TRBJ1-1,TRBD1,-,TGTGCCAGCAGCTTAGGACAGGGTCGGACTGAAGCTTTCTTT,CASSLGQGRTEAFF
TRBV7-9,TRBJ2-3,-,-,TGTGCCAGCAGCTCAATCACAGATACGCAGTATTTT,CASSSITDTQYF
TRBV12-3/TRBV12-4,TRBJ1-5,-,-,TGTGCCAGCAGTTATCAGGGCAGCCAGCCCCAGCATTTT,CASSYQGSQPQHF
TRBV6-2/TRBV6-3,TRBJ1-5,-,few,TGTGCCAGCAGTCCACGGAGTAGCAATCAGCCCCAGCATTTT,CASSPRSSNQPQHF
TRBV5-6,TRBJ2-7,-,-,TGTGCCAGCAGCTTGATTCGCAGGGGGGCCTACGAGCAGTACTTC,CASSLIRRGAYEQYF
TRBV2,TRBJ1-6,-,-,TGTGCCAGCAGTGAACGGGCCGCAACCAGGGTGGGCGACAATTCACCCCTCCACTTT,CASSERAATRVGDNSPLHF
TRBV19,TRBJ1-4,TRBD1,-,TGTGCCAGTAGTCCAACAGGGGAGGTGGAAAAACTGTTTTTT,CASSPTGEVEKLFF
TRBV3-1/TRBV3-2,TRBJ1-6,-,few,TGTGCCAGCAGCCAAGGGGGGCAGTTTCTCTATAATTCACCCCTCCACTTT,CASSQGGQFLYNSPLHF
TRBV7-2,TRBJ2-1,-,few,TGTGCCAGCAGCTTAGCGGGTTCTGGAGGCGCGTTCTTC,CASSLAGSGGAFF
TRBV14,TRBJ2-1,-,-,TGTGCCAGCAGCCGGGACTCGACCTACAATGAGCAGTTCTTC,CASSRDSTYNEQFF
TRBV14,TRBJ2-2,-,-,TGTGCCAGCAGCCGTAATTCGTTAGGGGCCGGGGAGCTGTTTTTT,CASSRNSLGAGELFF
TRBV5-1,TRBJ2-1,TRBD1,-,TGCGCCAGCAGCCGCGGGACAGGGGACAATGAGCAGTTCTTC,CASSRGTGDNEQFF
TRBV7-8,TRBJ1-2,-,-,TGTGCCAGCAGCCCACGGTACTATGGCTACACCTTC,CASSPRYYGYTF
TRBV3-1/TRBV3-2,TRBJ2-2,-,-,TGTGCCAGCAGCCAATTGCCCGTTTTCGACAAGGGGGAGCTGTTTTTT,CASSQLPVFDKGELFF
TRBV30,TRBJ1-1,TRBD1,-,TGTGCCTGGTTCCGGGACAGGGGTATCGGAGGGGGGAGAGAGGAGAACACTGAAGCTTTCTTT,CAWFRDRGIGGGREENTEAFF
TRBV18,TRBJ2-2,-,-,TGTGCCAGCTCGCCTAAGAGCGGGCGGGGAACCGGGGAGCTGTTTTTT,CASSPKSGRGTGELFF
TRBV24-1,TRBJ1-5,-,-,TGTGCCACCAGTATGGAAGCAGGGCCCCAGCATTTT,CATSMEAGPQHF
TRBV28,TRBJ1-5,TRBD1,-,TGTGCCAGCAGTTTGCGACAGGGGTACGGACAGCCCCAGCATTTT,CASSLRQGYGQPQHF
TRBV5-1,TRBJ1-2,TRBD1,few,TGCGCCAGCAGCCATGCACAGGGGCTATCCTATGGCTACACCTTC,CASSHAQGLSYGYTF
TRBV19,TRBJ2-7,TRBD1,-,TGTGCCAGTAGTACTCCGGGACAGGGTATCGAGCAGTACTTC,CASSTPGQGIEQYF
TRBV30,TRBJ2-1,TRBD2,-,TGTGCCTATCGACTAGCGGGGGGTCCTTACAATGAGCAGTTCTTC,CAYRLAGGPYNEQFF
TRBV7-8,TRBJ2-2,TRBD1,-,TGTGCCAGCAGCTTCGCCGCCGGGACAGGGGCCACCGGGGAGCTGTTTTTT,CASSFAAGTGATGELFF
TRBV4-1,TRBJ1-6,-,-,TGCGCCAGCAGCCAAGACTTGGCGGACATTGGGTCACCCCTCCACTTT,CASSQDLADIGSPLHF
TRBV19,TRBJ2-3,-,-,TGTGCCAGTAGTATAGAGGCGGGGGCGCTTACAGATACGCAGTATTTT,CASSIEAGALTDTQYF
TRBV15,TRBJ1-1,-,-,TGTGCCACCAGCAGAGATCTCGGCGGGTCAGCTGAAGCTTTCTTT,CATSRDLGGSAEAFF
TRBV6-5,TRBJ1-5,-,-,TGTGCCAGCAGCCCACGACTACAGAACAATCAGCCCCAGCATTTT,CASSPRLQNNQPQHF
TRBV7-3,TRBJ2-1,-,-,TGTGCCAGCAGCTTAGGTCAGTTGGGCGATGAGCAGTTCTTC,CASSLGQLGDEQFF